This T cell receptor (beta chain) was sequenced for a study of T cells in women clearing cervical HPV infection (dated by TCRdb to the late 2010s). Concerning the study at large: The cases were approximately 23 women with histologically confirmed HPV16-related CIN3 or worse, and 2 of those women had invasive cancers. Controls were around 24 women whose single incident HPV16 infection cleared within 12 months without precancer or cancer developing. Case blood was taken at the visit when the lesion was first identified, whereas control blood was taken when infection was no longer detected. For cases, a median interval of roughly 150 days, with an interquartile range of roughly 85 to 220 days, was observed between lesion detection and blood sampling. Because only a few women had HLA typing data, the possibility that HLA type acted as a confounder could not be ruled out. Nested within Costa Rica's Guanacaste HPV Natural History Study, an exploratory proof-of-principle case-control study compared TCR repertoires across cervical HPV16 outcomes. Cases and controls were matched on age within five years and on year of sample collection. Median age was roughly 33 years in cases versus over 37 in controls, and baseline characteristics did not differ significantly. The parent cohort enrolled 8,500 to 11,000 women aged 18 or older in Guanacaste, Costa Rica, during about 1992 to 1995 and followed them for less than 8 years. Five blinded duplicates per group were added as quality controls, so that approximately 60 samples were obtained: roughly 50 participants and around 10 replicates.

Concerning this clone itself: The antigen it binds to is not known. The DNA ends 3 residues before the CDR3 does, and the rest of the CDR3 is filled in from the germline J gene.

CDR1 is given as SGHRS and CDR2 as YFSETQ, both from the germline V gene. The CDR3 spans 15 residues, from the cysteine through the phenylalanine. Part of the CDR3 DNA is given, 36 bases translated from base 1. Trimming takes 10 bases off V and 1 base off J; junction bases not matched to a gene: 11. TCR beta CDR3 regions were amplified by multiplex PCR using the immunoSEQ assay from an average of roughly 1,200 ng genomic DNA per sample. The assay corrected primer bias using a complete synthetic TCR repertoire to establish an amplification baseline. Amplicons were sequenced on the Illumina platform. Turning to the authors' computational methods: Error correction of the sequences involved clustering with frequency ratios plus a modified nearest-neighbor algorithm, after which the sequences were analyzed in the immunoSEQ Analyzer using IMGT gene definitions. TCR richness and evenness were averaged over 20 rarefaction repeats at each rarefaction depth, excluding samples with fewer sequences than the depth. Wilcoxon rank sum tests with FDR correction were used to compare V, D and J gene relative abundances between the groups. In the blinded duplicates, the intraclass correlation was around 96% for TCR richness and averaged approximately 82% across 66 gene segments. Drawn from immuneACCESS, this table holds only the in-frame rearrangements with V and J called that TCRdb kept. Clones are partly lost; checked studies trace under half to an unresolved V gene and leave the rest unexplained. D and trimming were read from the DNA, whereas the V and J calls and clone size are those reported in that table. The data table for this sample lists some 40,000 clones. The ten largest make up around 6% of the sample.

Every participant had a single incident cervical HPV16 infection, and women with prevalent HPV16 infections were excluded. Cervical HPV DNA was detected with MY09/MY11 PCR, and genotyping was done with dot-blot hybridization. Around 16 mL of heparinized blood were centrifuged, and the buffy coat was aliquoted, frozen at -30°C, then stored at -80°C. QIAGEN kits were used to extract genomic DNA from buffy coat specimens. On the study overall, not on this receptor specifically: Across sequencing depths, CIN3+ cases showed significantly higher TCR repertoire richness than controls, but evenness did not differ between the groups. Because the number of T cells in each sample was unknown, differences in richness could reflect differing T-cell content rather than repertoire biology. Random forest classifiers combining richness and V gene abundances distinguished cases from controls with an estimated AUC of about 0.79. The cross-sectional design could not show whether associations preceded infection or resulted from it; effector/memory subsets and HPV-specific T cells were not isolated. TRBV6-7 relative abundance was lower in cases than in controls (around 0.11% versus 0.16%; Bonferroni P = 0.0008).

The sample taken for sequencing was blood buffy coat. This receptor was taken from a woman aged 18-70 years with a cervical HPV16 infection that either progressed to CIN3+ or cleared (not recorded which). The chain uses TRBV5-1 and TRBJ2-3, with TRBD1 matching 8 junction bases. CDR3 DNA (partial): TGCGCCCTCCTACCCTCGGACAGGGGCACAGATACG. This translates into CALLPSDRGTDT. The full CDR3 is CALLPSDRGTDTQYF.